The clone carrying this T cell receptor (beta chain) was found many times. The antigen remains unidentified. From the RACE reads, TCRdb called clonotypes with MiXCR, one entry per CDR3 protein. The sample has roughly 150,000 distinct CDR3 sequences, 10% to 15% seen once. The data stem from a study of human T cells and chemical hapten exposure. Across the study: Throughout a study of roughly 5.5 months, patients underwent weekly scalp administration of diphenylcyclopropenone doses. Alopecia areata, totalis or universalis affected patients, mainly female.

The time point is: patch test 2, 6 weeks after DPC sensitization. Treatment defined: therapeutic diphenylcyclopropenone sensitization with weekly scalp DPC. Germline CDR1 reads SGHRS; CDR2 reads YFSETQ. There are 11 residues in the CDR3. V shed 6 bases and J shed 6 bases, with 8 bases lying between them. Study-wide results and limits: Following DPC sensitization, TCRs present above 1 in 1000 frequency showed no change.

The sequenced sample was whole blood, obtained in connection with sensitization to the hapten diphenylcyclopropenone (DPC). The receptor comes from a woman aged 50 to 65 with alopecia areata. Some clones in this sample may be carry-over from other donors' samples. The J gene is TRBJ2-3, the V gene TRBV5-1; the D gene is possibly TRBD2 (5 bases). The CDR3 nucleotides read TGCGCCAGCACACCGGGGGATACGCAGTATTTT. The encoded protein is CASTPGDTQYF.